The clone carrying this T cell receptor (beta chain) was counted between two and nine times. What it recognizes is unknown. Profiling relied on immunoSEQ multiplex PCR, and the TCRdb table lists in-frame clones only, not all of them. The sample has 20,000 to 25,000 clones, 85% seen once. These data come from a study of lymphopenia after photon versus proton radiotherapy. Overall study results and limits: Post-nadir TCR diversity decline inversely tracked overall survival among those who died. After the lymphocyte nadir, photon-treated repertoires showed oligoclonal expansion, especially of CD8+ Temra cells. Under photons, naive T cells and diversity fell while effector/memory populations rose.

The CDR3 consists of 14 residues. The V end was cut by 4 bases, the J end by 4 bases, with 14 bases between. Germline V gene data show CDR1 as SGHRS and CDR2 as YFSETQ. This receptor was identified in a man between 60 and 70 years old with pancreatic cancer. Material: peripheral blood, obtained from a patient treated with photon-based radiotherapy. The chain couples TRBV5-1 to TRBJ1-1; no clear D. This CDR3 reads CASSPGSAGTEAFF. CDR3 DNA: TGCGCCAGCAGCCCGGGGTCTGCGGGCACTGAAGCTTTCTTT. Full variable domain (missing parts from reference TRBV5-1 and TRBJ1-1): KAGVTQTPRYLIKTRGQQVTLSCSPISGHRSVSWYQQTPGQGLQFLFEYFSETQRNKGNFPGRFSGRQFSNSRSEMNVSTLELGDSALYLCASSPGSAGTEAFFGQGTRLTVV.